The 24 T cell receptor beta chains given below trace back to one sample, sequenced in a study of shared clonotypes between healthy human individuals. Only CD45RO-negative cells positively selected for CCR7 counted as naive CD8 cells, so terminally differentiated effector memory CD45RA+ cells were excluded. Sequencing used immunoSEQ multiplex PCR; TCRdb keeps in-frame clones, though not all of them. The sample shows approximately 1.9 million clones, roughly 93% of them seen only once. The material sequenced was naive CD8+ T cells from PBMCs. These receptors came from a man younger than 35 in good health. Some clones in this sample may be carry-over from other donors' samples.

The rearrangement links TRBV14 to TRBJ2-4, with a possible D match to TRBD2 (6 bases). V was pared by 1 base and J by 6 bases, with 13 bases between. Germline CDR1 reads SGHDN; CDR2 reads FVKESK. CDR3 length: 15 amino acids. The CDR3 DNA reads TGTGCCAGCAGCCAAGGTCCTGCGGGATCAAACATTCAGTACTTC. Protein product: CASSQGPAGSNIQYF.

A word on this clone: Possible read error: a much larger clone is one base away. The same CDR3 also results from other DNA sequences found in this sample. CDR3 nucleotides: TGTGCCAGCAGCCTAGGGGGGGACACTGAAGCTTTCTTT. Protein: CASSLGGDTEAFF. The chain joins TRBV9 to TRBJ1-1, with D possibly being TRBD1 (6 bases). V gave up 4 bases and J gave up 3 bases, with 10 bases separating them. CDR1 and CDR2 from the germline V gene are SGDLS and YYNGEE. The CDR3 spans 13 residues. Drawing the rest from reference TRBV9 and TRBJ1-1, the complete variable domain is DSGVTQTPKHLITATGQRVTLRCSPRSGDLSVYWYQQSLDQGLQFLIQYYNGEERAKGNILERFSAQQFPDLHSELNLSSLELGDSALYFCASSLGGDTEAFFGQGTRLTVV.

This chain connects TRBV27 to TRBJ2-1; 9 bases agree with TRBD2. Germline CDR1 is MNHEY and CDR2 is SMNVEV (reference sequence). Unmatched junction bases numbered 3, after V lost 7 bases and J lost 5 bases. This CDR3 region has 13 residues. The CDR3 loop reads CASIGGRDNEQFF. In nucleotides, the CDR3 is TGTGCCAGCATAGGCGGGAGGGACAATGAGCAGTTCTTC.

This chain uses TRBV29-1 with TRBJ2-7, with TRBD2 as a possible D gene (6 bases). CDR1 and CDR2 from the germline V gene are SQVTM and ANQGSEA. V shed 0 bases and J shed 0 bases, with 9 bases lying between them. CDR3 length: 14 residues. The CDR3 DNA follows: TGCAGCGTTGAAGATTGGACTAACTCCTACGAGCAGTACTTC. Protein: CSVEDWTNSYEQYF.

V is TRBV7-6 and J is TRBJ2-1, with 9 nucleotides matching TRBD1. The V segment lost 6 bases and the J segment 3 bases; nucleotides outside the gene matches: 9. The CDR3 has 16 residues. CDR1 is SGHVS, CDR2 FNYEAQ, per germline. CDR3 region: CASSQLRDRDYNEQFF. CDR3 DNA sequence: TGTGCCAGCAGTCAATTGCGGGACAGGGACTACAATGAGCAGTTCTTC.

Details on this clone: The sample holds other DNA sequences that translate to the same CDR3. The chain has TRBV28 and TRBJ2-7, with TRBD1 as a possible D gene (5 bases). The CDR3 extends over 11 amino acids. From germline, CDR1 is MDHEN and CDR2 SYDVKM. V gave up 5 bases and J gave up 5 bases, with 7 bases separating them. The CDR3 spells CASSPGNEQYF. The CDR3 DNA is TGTGCCAGCAGTCCAGGGAACGAGCAGTACTTC.

The chain joins TRBV29-1 to TRBJ1-2; perhaps TRBD1 as D (6 bases). Germline CDR1 reads SQVTM; CDR2 reads ANQGSEA. V gave up 0 bases and J gave up 7 bases, with 21 bases separating them. The CDR3 is 16 residues long. The CDR3, as DNA: TGCAGCGTTGAAGATTCCCCGAGGGGGGGCGATAGTGGCTACACCTTC. The encoded protein is CSVEDSPRGGDSGYTF.

The J gene is TRBJ2-7, the V gene TRBV9; 13 nucleotides align to TRBD2. This CDR3 contains 16 residues. The trim removed 4 bases at V and 5 bases at J, leaving 9 bases unmatched. Germline lookup yields CDR1 SGDLS and CDR2 YYNGEE. CDR3 in amino acids: CASSPPPGTSGNEQYF. In nucleotides, the CDR3 is TGTGCCAGCAGCCCACCCCCCGGGACTAGCGGGAACGAGCAGTACTTC.

The chain is built from TRBV27 and TRBJ2-3; 7 bases match TRBD2. Losses at the gene ends were 6 bases for V and 3 bases for J; bases not matched to a gene: 9. The germline CDR1 and CDR2 sequences are MNHEY and SMNVEV (reference sequence). The CDR3 is made up of 15 amino acids. CDR3 in amino acids: CASRGRGSTTDTQYF. CDR3 nucleotides: TGTGCCAGCAGGGGGAGGGGCAGCACGACAGATACGCAGTATTTT.

The CDR3 DNA reads TGTGCCAGCGGCAAGCGGGAGTACTCCTACGAGCAGTACTTC. Protein: CASGKREYSYEQYF. This chain uses TRBV11-2 with TRBJ2-7; 8 bases are a match to TRBD2. CDR1 and CDR2 from the germline V gene are SGHAT and FQNNGV. Trimming at V came to 8 bases and at J to 0 bases, leaving 6 bases not matched to a gene. The CDR3 has 14 amino acids.

This chain links TRBV28 with TRBJ2-2; D uncertain. CDR3 length: 14 residues. The V and J ends lost 8 bases and 0 bases respectively, with 10 bases between them. CDR1 is MDHEN, CDR2 SYDVKM, per germline. CDR3 in DNA: TGTGCCAGCCTGGAACGGGCGAACACCGGGGAGCTGTTTTTT. Protein: CASLERANTGELFF.

The chain joins TRBV30 to TRBJ1-2, with a possible D match to TRBD1 (5 bases). The V end was cut by 6 bases, the J end by 2 bases, with 19 bases between. The CDR3 is 15 amino acids. Per germline, CDR1 GTSNPN and CDR2 SVGIG (reference sequence). CDR3 amino acids: CACPLLTADNYGYTF. In nucleotides, the CDR3 is TGTGCCTGCCCCCTCCTGACAGCAGACAACTATGGCTACACCTTC.

This rearrangement joins TRBV4-3 to TRBJ2-3; no clear D gene. CDR3 length: 15 residues. Per the germline V gene, CDR1 is LGHNA and CDR2 is YSLEER. Between the trimmed V and J ends, which lost 3 bases and 4 bases, there was a span of 14 bases. The CDR3 loop reads CASSHGLARADTQYF. CDR3 bases: TGCGCCAGCAGCCATGGCTTGGCTAGAGCAGATACGCAGTATTTT.

V is TRBV27 and J is TRBJ2-1, with 10 bases lining up with TRBD2. Germline V gene sequence: CDR1 MNHEY, CDR2 SMNVEV (reference sequence). The CDR3 runs 17 residues. Losses at the gene ends were 6 bases for V and 0 bases for J; bases not matched to a gene: 8. The CDR3 bases are TGTGCCAGCAGCCAAGGACTAGCGGTAAGCTCCTACAATGAGCAGTTCTTC. Its protein product is CASSQGLAVSSYNEQFF.

As to this clone: Other DNA sequences of this sample code for an identical CDR3. CDR3 residues: CASSLIGDEQFF. CDR3 nucleotide sequence: TGTGCCAGCAGTTTAATCGGGGATGAGCAGTTCTTC. The V call is TRBV27, the J call TRBJ2-1; TRBD2 is a possible D gene (5 bases). The CDR3 is 12 residues long. The germline CDR1 and CDR2 sequences are MNHEY and SMNVEV (reference sequence). Trimming pared 2 bases from V and 8 bases from J, leaving 7 bases between.

The CDR3 DNA reads as TGTGCCAGCAGCTTAGGCCGGAGGTTGGCGGGAGCTGGAGGCGGGGAGCTGTTTTTT. It is translated as CASSLGRRLAGAGGGELFF. The gene calls are TRBV13 and TRBJ2-2, with 7 bases fitting TRBD2. This CDR3 comprises 19 residues. With 0 bases clipped from V and 7 bases from J, the junction kept 17 bases outside the gene matches. The germline gives CDR1 PRHDT, CDR2 FYEKMQ (reference sequence). The full variable domain, completed using reference TRBV13 and TRBJ2-2, is AAGVIQSPRHLIKEKRETATLKCYPIPRHDTVYWYQQGPGQDPQFLISFYEKMQSDKGSIPDRFSAQQFSDYHSELNMSSLELGDSALYFCASSLGRRLAGAGGGELFFGEGSRLTVL.

The chain links TRBV7-9 to TRBJ1-2; 7 bases align to TRBD1. The germline V gene has CDR1 SEHNR and CDR2 FQNEAQ (reference sequence). The CDR3 consists of 16 residues. The V segment lost 1 base and the J segment 2 bases; nucleotides outside the gene matches: 7. CDR3 residues: CASSLVLGQPNYGYTF. The CDR3 DNA reads TGTGCCAGCAGCTTAGTGCTGGGACAGCCCAACTATGGCTACACCTTC.

The V call is TRBV28, the J call TRBJ2-2; 9 bases match TRBD1. V trimming: 3 bases; J trimming: 1 base; junction bases outside the gene matches: 6. CDR3 size: 17 residues. CDR1 MDHEN and CDR2 SYDVKM come from the germline V gene. The CDR3 spells CASSFPLDRGNTGELFF. In DNA, the CDR3 is TGTGCCAGCAGTTTTCCCCTGGACAGGGGGAACACCGGGGAGCTGTTTTTT.

The chain couples TRBV7-6 to TRBJ2-7; D may be TRBD2 (6 bases). Trimming cost V 5 bases and J 4 bases, with 21 bases left between them. The CDR3 loop spans 16 amino acids. Germline V gives CDR1 SGHVS, CDR2 FNYEAQ. DNA for the CDR3: TGTGCCAGCAGCCCAACCGACGGACTACAAACTTACGAGCAGTACTTC. Its translation is CASSPTDGLQTYEQYF.

The chain is built from TRBV6-6 and TRBJ2-7; D gene unclear. Trimming took 2 bases from V and 6 from J, leaving 11 bases between them. This CDR3 has 13 residues. CDR1 MNHNY and CDR2 SVGAGI come from the germline V gene (reference sequence). CDR3 in amino acids: CASSYTLAGEQYF. The DNA of the CDR3 is TGTGCCAGCAGTTACACACTTGCAGGCGAGCAGTACTTC.

In regard to this clone: This CDR3 is also generated by other DNA sequences in the sample. The chain links TRBV27 to TRBJ2-5; TRBD1 might be the D (5 bases). The germline V gene has CDR1 MNHEY and CDR2 SMNVEV (reference sequence). Between the trimmed V and J ends, which lost 2 bases and 5 bases, there was a span of 9 bases. This CDR3 has 13 amino acids. CDR3 DNA sequence: TGTGCCAGCAGTTTAAGGGGTCGGGAGACCCAGTACTTC. Its translation is CASSLRGRETQYF.

This chain joins TRBV27 and TRBJ2-7; 8 bases fit TRBD1. This CDR3 region has 17 residues. V lost 1 base and J lost 2; bases outside the gene matches: 10. Germline lookup yields CDR1 MNHEY and CDR2 SMNVEV (reference sequence). The CDR3 bases are TGTGCCAGCAGTTTATTGGTTGGGACAGGAAAAGCCTACGAGCAGTACTTC. It yields the protein CASSLLVGTGKAYEQYF.

The chain employs TRBV27 and TRBJ1-1, with 7 bases aligning to TRBD1. The CDR3 runs 18 residues. The trim removed 4 bases at V and 2 bases at J, leaving 16 bases unmatched. CDR1 and CDR2 (germline): MNHEY, SMNVEV (reference sequence). CDR3 nucleotides: TGTGCCAGCAGTTCTTATTCCCCTCCCCGGACAGGAAACACTGAAGCTTTCTTT. Its protein is CASSSYSPPRTGNTEAFF.

The rearrangement joins TRBV11-2 to TRBJ2-5; 7 bases are shared with TRBD1. The germline CDR1 and CDR2 sequences are SGHAT and FQNNGV. CDR3 length: 14 residues. V dropped 6 bases and J dropped 4; count of bases not matched to a gene: 8. The CDR3 coding sequence is TGTGCCAGCAGATACAGGGGTATCGGAGAGACCCAGTACTTC. Protein: CASRYRGIGETQYF.